The rows below give T cell receptor beta chains drawn from one sample of a study of regulatory T cells in long-lasting Graves disease. TCRdb re-called the multiplex PCR reads through MiXCR, storing one row per CDR3 protein. This table holds around 420,000 distinct CDR3 sequences, around 15% found once. The input for sequencing was peripheral blood mononuclear cells (PBMCs), taken at new diagnosis, from a patient treated with antithyroid drugs. These receptors all come from a female donor with Graves disease. Each CDR3 is given with its conserved first and last residue. D genes are given only for firm matches. For some rows the clone size is stated as once, few or many, or as a class when expanded; others skip it.

TRBJ2-1 | 12 | few | TRBV12-3/TRBV12-4 | - | TGTGCCAGCACCGAATTGCACAATGAGCAGTTCTTC | CASTELHNEQFF
TRBJ1-2 | 16 | few | TRBV12-5 | TRBD1 | TGTGCTAGTGGTTTGGTGACAGGGGATCTCCATCGTGGCTACACCTTC | CASGLVTGDLHRGYTF
TRBJ1-2 | 18 | - | TRBV7-9 | TRBD1 | TGTGCCAGCAGCCATTCGGGACAGGGGGCAGGTGGAGACTATGGCTACACCTTC | CASSHSGQGAGGDYGYTF
TRBJ2-2 | 14 | many | TRBV12-3/TRBV12-4 | - | TGTGCCAGCAGTCCGCCGACTAGGGCCGGGGAGCTGCTTTTT | CASSPPTRAGELLF
TRBJ1-5 | 17 | many | TRBV7-9 | TRBD1 | TGTGCCAGCAGCTTAAGGACAGGGGAGGGTAGCAATCAGCCCCAGCATTTT | CASSLRTGEGSNQPQHF
TRBJ1-1 | 14 | many | TRBV12-3/TRBV12-4 | - | TGTGCCAGCAGTTCGGGACGGATGAACACTGAAGCTTTCTTT | CASSSGRMNTEAFF
TRBJ2-1 | 17 | many | TRBV2 | TRBD2 | TGTGCCAGCAGCCTCCAGTGGGGGGGTTCCCGTAACAATGAGCAGTTCTTC | CASSLQWGGSRNNEQFF
TRBJ2-1 | 17 | many | TRBV11-2 | - | TGTGCCAGCAGCTTTTTGTCCGTCCGGGACCCTACAATGTCGCAGTTCTTC | CASSFLSVRDPTMSQFF
TRBJ1-1 | 14 | many | TRBV4-1 | TRBD1 | TGCGCCAGCAGCCAATCCCCTAGGGGGCCTGAAGCTTTCTTT | CASSQSPRGPEAFF
TRBJ2-5 | 18 | - | TRBV11-3 | TRBD2 | TGTGCCAGCAGCCCCCCAGCGGGAGGAACGAAGAAACAAGAGACCCAGTACTTC | CASSPPAGGTKKQETQYF
TRBJ1-1 | 12 | many | TRBV5-5 | - | TGCGCCAGCAGCTATCCCGGCGGTGAAGCTTTCTTT | CASSYPGGEAFF
TRBJ2-1 | 14 | few | TRBV20-1 | TRBD2 | TGCAGTGCTGCCGGGACTAGCAGCCACAATGAGCAGTTCTTC | CSAAGTSSHNEQFF
TRBJ1-1 | 14 | many | TRBV11-2 | - | TGTGCCAGCAGCTCGACCCTGCAGGGCACTGAAGCTTTCTTT | CASSSTLQGTEAFF
TRBJ2-5 | 17 | many | TRBV11-2 | - | TGTGCCAGCAGCTTAATTTTAGGAGGTCCGGCCCTTGCGACCCAGTACTTC | CASSLILGGPALATQYF
TRBJ1-1 | 13 | many | TRBV20-1 | TRBD1 | TGCAGTGCTAACCCAAAAGGGACAGGGGAAGCTTTCTTT | CSANPKGTGEAFF
TRBJ2-3 | 13 | many | TRBV3-1 | - | TGTGCCAGCAGCCGGAAGGGGAAAGATACGCAGTATTTT | CASSRKGKDTQYF
TRBJ2-2 | 16 | few | TRBV6-1 | TRBD1 | TGTGCCAGCAGACTTACAGGGGGCGGGAACACCGGGGAGCTGTTTTTT | CASRLTGGGNTGELFF
TRBJ1-2 | 16 | - | TRBV6-2/TRBV6-3 | - | TGTGCCAGCAGTGAAAGTATGGCAGAACCCAACTATGGCTACACCTTC | CASSESMAEPNYGYTF
TRBJ2-3 | 14 | many | TRBV7-9 | TRBD1 | TGTGCCAGCTCACAGGGGGCGCAAACAGATACGCAGTATTTT | CASSQGAQTDTQYF
TRBJ1-1 | 14 | many | TRBV2 | TRBD1 | TGTGCCAGCAGTGAATACAGGGGTACCCCTGAAGCTTTCTTT | CASSEYRGTPEAFF
TRBJ1-1 | 11 | many | TRBV28 | - | TGTGCCAGCAGCCGTGTGGTGGGTTCTTTCTTT | CASSRVVGSFF
TRBJ2-1 | 17 | few | TRBV5-1 | TRBD2 | TGCGCCAGCAGCTGGGGACTAGCGGGACACTCCTACAATGAGCAGTTCTTC | CASSWGLAGHSYNEQFF